This T cell receptor beta chain was recovered during a study of blood T cell repertoires in COVID-19. Study-level background: PBMCs, B-cell-depleted T cells, or T cells were the source of the cDNA or gDNA that made up the material.

Generated by immunoSEQ multiplex PCR, the TCRdb table keeps only in-frame clones and is missing some. This sample yields 250,000 to 300,000 clones, of which around 82% are seen a single time; roughly 5.7% belongs to the top ten. V was pared by 6 bases and J by 2 bases, with 5 bases of the junction left unmatched. This CDR3 contains 14 residues. CDR1 is SGHRS, CDR2 YFSETQ, per germline. This chain joins TRBV5-1 and TRBJ2-7; 10 bases are a match to TRBD2. Sequenced sample: peripheral blood. The sequence derives from a man older than 75 with acute or convalescent COVID-19. In DNA, the CDR3 is TGCGCCAGCAAGTTAGCGGGGGGAGCCTACGAGCAGTACTTC. Protein: CASKLAGGAYEQYF.